This T cell receptor beta chain was identified during a study of memory CD4+ T cells and cytomegalovirus serostatus. Study as a whole: Donors were healthy Belgian adults, 9 CMV seropositive and around 23 seronegative. General study points: Of under 200 reported CMV TCRbeta sequences, some 70 were found in memory CD4+ repertoires. A US-trained random forest predicted CMV serostatus with median AUC roughly 0.9.

V lost 11 bases to trimming and J lost 5 bases; unmatched junction nucleotides: 12. The length of the CDR3 is 15 residues. Germline CDR1 SSHAT, CDR2 FNYEAQ (reference sequence). Single viable CD3+CD4+CD8-CD45RO+ cells were sorted as the memory CD4+ T cells. TCRdb's copy holds only in-frame clones and misses some; the assay was immunoSEQ multiplex PCR. This table has tens of thousands of clones, under 90% appearing once. A word on this clone: Its cognate antigen is unknown.

The sample taken for sequencing was memory CD4+ T cells from blood. The clonotype was recovered from an adult in good health and CMV-seronegative. The J gene is TRBJ2-2, the V gene TRBV7-7, with 9 bases aligning to TRBD1. The CDR3 nucleotides read TGTGCCTTAGGAACAGGGGGCATTAGTACCGGGGAGCTGTTTTTT. Its translation: CALGTGGISTGELFF.